This TCR beta chain was sequenced during a study of T-cell memory formation after mild COVID-19. About the research overall: TCR clusters were mostly confined to one donor each. Whole-study results and caveats: Clones shrinking between day 15 and 85 showed a balanced CD4/CD8 split, and those that grew later tilted toward CD4+.

The CDR3 has 15 amino acids. Germline CDR1 and CDR2: MNHNS and SASEGT. V lost 4 bases, J lost 6 bases, and 16 bases lay in between. MiXCR, run by TCRdb on the 5' RACE reads, gives a single entry per CDR3 protein. The table has about 390,000 distinct CDR3 sequences, 16% seen once. On this clonotype: Its specificity is unknown.

The sequenced sample was PBMCs or a T cell subset sorted from them (not recorded which). The source of this sequence is a man between 18 and 29 years old who had mild COVID-19 (a few samples of this study predate the infection). Cell type and time point are not known. The V and J genes are TRBV6-1 and TRBJ2-1; D is possibly TRBD2 (7 bases). The CDR3 here is CASSVGWGGPNEQFF. The CDR3, as DNA: TGTGCCAGCAGTGTCGGGTGGGGGGGCCCCAATGAGCAGTTCTTC.